These 26 T cell receptor beta chains originate from one sample sequenced in a study of T-cell reconstitution after alpha-beta-depleted transplantation in children. The TCRbeta library was prepared with unique molecular identifiers. TCRdb re-called the PCR reads through MiXCR, storing one row per CDR3 protein. The sample holds 490,000 or so distinct CDR3 sequences, over 9.5% seen once. Here the sequenced sample was PBMCs, taken before TCRalphabeta/CD19-depleted stem cell transplant. These receptors were obtained from a child aged 2 to 10 with inherited bone marrow failure, due to receive a stem cell transplant.

There are many counts of this clonotype. The rearrangement uses TRBV20-1 and TRBJ2-3, with D perhaps matching TRBD1 or TRBD2 (5 bases each). V lost 0 bases and J 3 bases, leaving 13 bases between the germline ends. Germline V gives CDR1 DFQATT, CDR2 SNEGSKA (reference sequence). The CDR3 spans 15 residues. CDR3 protein: CSARDNGGGTDTQYF. In DNA, the CDR3 is TGCAGTGCTAGAGATAATGGGGGTGGGACAGATACGCAGTATTTT.

This clonotype came up many times. The chain combines TRBV27 with TRBJ1-2, with TRBD1 matching 7 bases. The V segment lost 6 bases and the J segment 8 bases; nucleotides outside the gene matches: 9. CDR1 and CDR2 from the germline V gene are MNHEY and SMNVEV (reference sequence). The CDR3 consists of 13 residues. The chain's CDR3 is CASSPRRGRGYTF. CDR3 DNA: TGTGCCAGCAGCCCACGGAGGGGGCGAGGCTACACCTTC.

This clonotype was found many times. V and J are TRBV28 and TRBJ2-5; D possibly uses TRBD1 or TRBD2 (5 bases each). The germline CDR1 and CDR2 sequences are MDHEN and SYDVKM. Deletions cut 5 bases from V and 5 bases from J, with 18 bases between. The CDR3 is 15 amino acids. The CDR3 region has the DNA TGTGCCAGCAGTCCAGCCCAGGGACGATGGGAGACCCAGTACTTC. Translation gives CASSPAQGRWETQYF.

Many counts were recorded for this clonotype. The chain is built from TRBV5-1 and TRBJ2-3, with 8 bases aligning to TRBD2. J was trimmed by 4 bases and V by 0 bases; bases with no gene match: 7. The CDR3 has 16 residues. Germline V gene lookup returns CDR1 SGHRS and CDR2 YFSETQ. The CDR3 loop reads CASSLVLAGPADTQYF. CDR3 DNA sequence: TGCGCCAGCAGCTTGGTGCTAGCGGGTCCCGCAGATACGCAGTATTTT.

This clonotype was recorded many times. The J gene is TRBJ2-1, the V gene TRBV7-9; D gene ambiguous. Germline CDR1 is SEHNR and CDR2 is FQNEAQ (reference sequence). With 3 bases removed from V and 6 bases from J, the gap between germline ends came to 6 bases. The CDR3 totals 12 residues. In DNA, the CDR3 is TGTGCCAGCAGCTTTTACCCCAATGAGCAGTTCTTC. Translating it yields CASSFYPNEQFF. Full variable domain (remainder filled in from reference TRBV7-9 and TRBJ2-1): DTGVSQNPRHKITKRGQNVTFRCDPISEHNRLYWYRQTLGQGPEFLTYFQNEAQLEKSRLLSDRFSAERPKGSFSTLEIQRTEQGDSAMYLCASSFYPNEQFFGPGTRLTVL.

This clonotype was seen many times. One end of the junction varies from germline; a read error may be responsible. The V call is TRBV19, the J call TRBJ2-1, with 12 bases fitting TRBD2. The CDR3 is 16 residues long. Germline V gene lookup returns CDR1 LNHDA and CDR2 SQIVND (reference sequence). CDR3 region: CASSSRTSGNYDEQFF. The DNA of the CDR3 is TGTGCCAGTAGTTCGAGGACTAGCGGGAACTACGATGAGCAGTTCTTC.

This clonotype has at least ten counts. The rearrangement links TRBV27 to TRBJ2-3; 7 bases are shared with TRBD1. The CDR3 runs to 14 residues. Germline values: CDR1 MNHEY, CDR2 SMNVEV (reference sequence). V shed 10 bases, J shed 0 bases, and the junction held 7 bases outside the gene matches. As DNA, the CDR3 is TGTGCCACCAACAGGGGCCGCAGCACAGATACGCAGTATTTT. As protein: CATNRGRSTDTQYF.

This clonotype was found many times. This chain joins TRBV5-1 and TRBJ2-3; D remains ambiguous. The germline V gene has CDR1 SGHRS and CDR2 YFSETQ. The CDR3 sequence is 13 residues long. V lost 6 bases and J 0 bases, leaving 8 bases between the germline ends. CDR3 in DNA: TGCGCCAGCAAGATCACTAGCACAGATACGCAGTATTTT. Protein: CASKITSTDTQYF.

This clonotype was recorded at least ten times. The CDR3: CASSLEVGFSPLHF. CDR3 sequence (DNA): TGTGCCAGCAGCTTGGAGGTGGGGTTTTCACCCCTCCACTTT. J is TRBJ1-6 and V is TRBV5-5, with D uncertain. Trimming removed 0 bases at V and 9 bases at J, with 10 bases between. The germline V gene encodes CDR1 SGHKS and CDR2 YYEKEE (reference sequence). The CDR3 runs to 14 residues. Full variable domain (outside the CDR3, taken from reference TRBV5-5 and TRBJ1-6): DAGVTQSPTHLIKTRGQQVTLRCSPISGHKSVSWYQQVLGQGPQFIFQYYEKEERGRGNFPDRFSARQFPNYSSELNVNALLLGDSALYLCASSLEVGFSPLHFGNGTRLTVT.

This rearrangement joins TRBV2 to TRBJ2-3; weak D call: TRBD2 (7 bases). This CDR3 region has 15 residues. CDR1 is SNHLY and CDR2 is FYNNEI in the germline V gene. V was pared by 4 bases and J by 2 bases, with 13 bases between. The CDR3 coding sequence is TGTGCCAGCAGTGCTTTGCGGGGGCCCACAGATACGCAGTATTTT. It translates to CASSALRGPTDTQYF.

This clonotype was detected many times. This rearrangement joins TRBV20-1 to TRBJ1-2; D might be TRBD1 (5 bases). Germline CDR1 is DFQATT and CDR2 is SNEGSKA (reference sequence). The V end lost 3 bases, the J end lost 7 bases, and 18 bases lay between the germline ends. The CDR3 covers 14 residues. CDR3 loop: CSASTQGLGGGYTF. In nucleotides, the CDR3 is TGCAGTGCTAGTACCCAGGGCCTTGGGGGTGGCTACACCTTC.

In its sample, this clonotype was seen many times. The chain has TRBV20-1 and TRBJ2-7; D is perhaps TRBD1 (8 bases). Germline values: CDR1 DFQATT, CDR2 SNEGSKA (reference sequence). There are 16 residues in the CDR3. Trimming shortened V by 3 bases and J by 3 bases, and 21 bases separated the two germline ends. This CDR3 is CSAREDREGFFYEQYF. The DNA for the CDR3 is TGCAGTGCTAGGGAGGACAGGGAGGGATTTTTCTACGAGCAGTACTTC.

This clonotype was seen more than once but under ten times. At one end, the junction sequence differs from germline, possibly due to a read error. This sequence joins TRBV30 and TRBJ2-1, with TRBD2 matching over 7 bases. The germline CDR1 and CDR2 sequences are GTSNPN and SVGIG (reference sequence). This CDR3 has 14 residues. This chain's CDR3 is CALLAQSSYNEQFF. CDR3 DNA: TGCGCTCTACTAGCGCAGAGCTCCTACAATGAGCAGTTCTTC.

This clonotype appeared many times. The V and J genes are TRBV4-3 and TRBJ2-1; TRBD2 matches 9 bases. This CDR3 spans 16 amino acids. Unmatched junction bases numbered 6, after V lost 3 bases and J lost 3 bases. Germline values: CDR1 LGHNA, CDR2 YSLEER. The CDR3 region is CASSQASGVSYNEQFF. In DNA form, the CDR3 reads TGCGCCAGCAGCCAGGCTAGCGGGGTAAGCTACAATGAGCAGTTCTTC.

The chain employs TRBV12-3 or TRBV12-4 and TRBJ2-7, with D tentatively TRBD1 or TRBD2 (5 bases each). The CDR3 is 13 residues long. The germline V and J ends were trimmed by 6 bases and 4 bases, with 13 bases remaining between them. CDR3 region: CASSRDPPYEQYF. The DNA of the CDR3 is TGTGCCAGCAGCCGGGACCCACCATACGAGCAGTACTTC.

The chain links TRBV4-3 to TRBJ2-2, with TRBD2 matching 12 bases. This CDR3 has 20 amino acids. Germline lookup yields CDR1 LGHNA and CDR2 YSLEER. Trimming removed 0 bases from V and 0 bases from J; junction bases left unmatched: 8. CDR3: CASSQDVYRTSGTNTGELFF. CDR3 in DNA: TGCGCCAGCAGCCAAGATGTCTACAGGACTAGCGGGACGAACACCGGGGAGCTGTTTTTT.

This clonotype has ten or more counts. V is TRBV12-3 or TRBV12-4 and J is TRBJ2-3; possible D gene TRBD2, 6 bases. The CDR3 contains 15 residues. V lost 6 bases and J 0 bases, leaving 13 bases between the germline ends. The CDR3 coding sequence is TGTGCCAGCAGATTAACTAGCTTTAGCACAGATACGCAGTATTTT. It translates to CASRLTSFSTDTQYF.

This clonotype was observed at least ten times. The chain has TRBV12-3 or TRBV12-4 and TRBJ2-7, with D possibly matching TRBD1 (6 bases). V was pared by 1 base and J by 7 bases, with 17 bases between. The CDR3 runs to 15 residues. The CDR3 bases are TGTGCCAGCAGTTTAGTAGGGGGAACGGTCTGTGAGCAGTACTTC. Amino acids: CASSLVGGTVCEQYF.

In this sample, this clonotype turned up many times. The V and J genes are TRBV5-1 and TRBJ2-1, with D possibly matching TRBD2 (5 bases). This CDR3 has 16 residues. With 0 bases removed from V and 10 bases from J, the gap between germline ends came to 20 bases. The germline V gene encodes CDR1 SGHRS and CDR2 YFSETQ. The CDR3 DNA follows: TGCGCCAGCAGCTTGGGGCATCCCGACGGACTCTTGGAGCAGTTCTTC. As protein: CASSLGHPDGLLEQFF. Full variable domain (outside the CDR3, taken from reference TRBV5-1 and TRBJ2-1): KAGVTQTPRYLIKTRGQQVTLSCSPISGHRSVSWYQQTPGQGLQFLFEYFSETQRNKGNFPGRFSGRQFSNSRSEMNVSTLELGDSALYLCASSLGHPDGLLEQFFGPGTRLTVL.

This clonotype was observed at least ten times. The CDR3 nucleotides read TGTGCCAGCAGCTCCTCGGGAGGGCGCTCCTACGAGCAGTACTTC. Translated: CASSSSGGRSYEQYF. The V and J genes are TRBV7-9 and TRBJ2-7; the match to TRBD2 covers 8 bases. V shed 4 bases and J 0 bases; nucleotides not matched to a gene: 5. This CDR3 has 15 residues. The germline gives CDR1 SEHNR, CDR2 FQNEAQ (reference sequence).

The CDR3: CASSYSPSGSNEQFF. The CDR3 DNA reads as TGTGCCAGCAGCTACTCGCCTAGCGGATCCAATGAGCAGTTCTTC. This rearrangement joins TRBV7-8 to TRBJ2-1; 7 bases are shared with TRBD2. CDR3 length equals 15 residues. V trimming: 4 bases; J trimming: 6 bases; junction bases outside the gene matches: 9. Per germline, CDR1 SGHVS and CDR2 FQNEAQ.

To note about this clonotype: One junction end does not reproduce the germline sequence, and a read error may be involved. This sequence joins TRBV9 and TRBJ2-7; no clear D. In germline, CDR1 is SGDLS, CDR2 YYNGEE. The CDR3 runs 14 residues. As DNA, the CDR3 is TGTGCCAGCAGCGTAAGTGGGTTCTCCCACGAGCAGTACTTC. This gives the protein CASSVSGFSHEQYF. The variable domain in full, completed from reference TRBV9 and TRBJ2-7, reads DSGVTQTPKHLITATGQRVTLRCSPRSGDLSVYWYQQSLDQGLQFLIQYYNGEERAKGNILERFSAQQFPDLHSELNLSSLELGDSALYFCASSVSGFSHEQYFGPGTRLTVT.

This clonotype was recorded at least ten times. DNA for the CDR3: TGTGCCACCAGTGACTCCGGGACAGGGAAGGTGGGTGAGCAGTTCTTC. Translation: CATSDSGTGKVGEQFF. V and J are TRBV24-1 and TRBJ2-1, with 9 bases aligning to TRBD1. Germline CDR1 is KGHDR and CDR2 is SFDVKD. V was pared by 4 bases and J by 9 bases, with 12 bases of the junction left unmatched. CDR3 length: 16 amino acids.

Remarks on this clonotype: A single base separates this from a much larger clone, so it may be a read error. The rearrangement joins TRBV20-1 to TRBJ2-1; TRBD2 matches at 12 bases. The CDR3 contains 16 residues. Germline-derived CDR1 and CDR2 are DFQATT and SNEGSKA (reference sequence). Losses at the gene ends were 3 bases for V and 8 bases for J; bases not matched to a gene: 11. The CDR3 sequence is CSASRLAGGTYYEQFF. The CDR3, as DNA: TGCAGTGCTAGTCGTCTAGCGGGAGGGACTTACTATGAGCAGTTCTTC.

In the case of this clonotype: A much larger clone lies a single base off, so this may be a read error. V gene TRBV4-3 combines with J gene TRBJ2-5; 7 bases are a match to TRBD2. Germline V gene sequence: CDR1 LGHNA, CDR2 YSLEER. The J segment lost 4 bases and the V segment lost 4 bases, leaving 9 bases of the junction unmatched. This CDR3 has 15 residues. The CDR3 sequence: CASSLGLTLGETQYF. The DNA for the CDR3 is TGCGCCAGCAGCCTGGGACTAACCCTAGGAGAGACCCAGTACTTC.

This clonotype was found many times. The gene calls are TRBV5-6 and TRBJ2-5; TRBD1 aligns across 12 bases. The CDR3 has 15 amino acids. The trim removed 4 bases at V and 6 bases at J, leaving 7 bases unmatched. Germline V gene data show CDR1 as SGHDT and CDR2 as YYEEEE. The CDR3 here is CASSGPGQGAQTQYF. CDR3 DNA: TGTGCCAGCAGCGGACCGGGACAGGGGGCCCAGACCCAGTACTTC.